The TCR beta chain under discussion was sequenced for a study of T cell responses to AZD1222 COVID-19 vaccine. The CDR3 has 15 amino acids. Trimming took 2 bases from V and 6 from J; bases not matched to a gene: 5. Germline-derived CDR1 and CDR2 are SGHDT and YYEEEE. Here immunoSEQ multiplex PCR was the method, and the copy in TCRdb shows in-frame clones only, minus some. The sample yields over 100,000 clones, around 87% seen once. The sequences come from peripheral blood, collected on day 0 of AZD1222 vaccination. The origin of this receptor is an adult in good health. The V gene is TRBV5-6, the J gene TRBJ2-3; 11 nucleotides line up with TRBD1. CDR3 sequence (DNA): TGTGCCAGCAGCTTTTGGGACAGGGGGGCCGATACGCAGTATTTT. Translated, it gives CASSFWDRGADTQYF.